Shown below are 15 T cell receptor beta chains from a single sample sequenced in a study of blood T cell repertoires in COVID-19. Generated by immunoSEQ multiplex PCR, the TCRdb table keeps only in-frame clones and is missing some. The repertoire consists of 200,000 to 250,000 clones, with more than 85% occurring once and the leading ten covering more than 6.5%. Sample: peripheral blood. The receptors shown here come from a woman aged 70-85 years with active or convalescent COVID-19.

The chain carries TRBV15 and TRBJ2-1, with D unresolved. Trimming removed 0 bases at V and 8 bases at J, with 5 bases between. Per germline, CDR1 LNHNV and CDR2 YYDKDF (reference sequence). The CDR3 is made up of 12 amino acids. Here the CDR3 DNA reads TGTGCCACCAGCAGAGATAAATATGAGCAGTTCTTC. It is translated as CATSRDKYEQFF.

V is TRBV5-5 and J is TRBJ2-3; no reliable D call. V lost 2 bases, J lost 6 bases, and 16 bases lay in between. The CDR3 has 15 amino acids. Germline V gene data show CDR1 as SGHKS and CDR2 as YYEKEE (reference sequence). Written as DNA, the CDR3 is TGTGCCAGCAGCTTTAACGGGTTCAGCCAGGATACGCAGTATTTT. It translates to CASSFNGFSQDTQYF.

This chain uses TRBV5-8 with TRBJ2-1, with D tentatively TRBD1 (6 bases). Per germline, CDR1 SGHTS and CDR2 YDEGEE. Trimming shortened V by 7 bases and J by 0 bases, and 11 bases separated the two germline ends. The CDR3 covers 14 residues. The CDR3 loop reads CASSDRSSYNEQFF. The CDR3, as DNA: TGTGCCAGCTCCGACAGGAGCTCCTACAATGAGCAGTTCTTC.

CDR3 nucleotide sequence: TGTGCCAGCAGTTTGAGCTCAGATACGCAGTATTTT. Translated, it gives CASSLSSDTQYF. V gene TRBV12-3 or TRBV12-4 combines with J gene TRBJ2-3; D remains unclear. The V gene lost 3 bases and the J gene lost 4 bases, with 5 bases spanning the gap. This CDR3 region has 12 residues.

The chain combines TRBV11-2 with TRBJ2-2; a possible D gene is TRBD1 (5 bases). The CDR3 is 16 residues long. V was shortened by 5 bases and J by 7 bases, with 20 bases between the two germline ends. In germline, CDR1 is SGHAT, CDR2 FQNNGV. Written as DNA, the CDR3 is TGTGCCAGCAGCCTCAGGACAAGGCAAGCGAACGGGGAGCTGTTTTTT. Encoded protein: CASSLRTRQANGELFF.

This clone has more than one count but fewer than ten. The V and J genes are TRBV5-1 and TRBJ2-7; D uncertain. The CDR3 loop spans 14 amino acids. V lost 0 bases, J lost 7 bases, and 14 bases lay in between. Per germline, CDR1 SGHRS and CDR2 YFSETQ. CDR3 loop: CASSLASGVGEQYF. In DNA form, the CDR3 reads TGCGCCAGCAGCTTGGCCAGTGGAGTTGGGGAGCAGTACTTC. Full variable domain (remainder filled in from reference TRBV5-1 and TRBJ2-7): KAGVTQTPRYLIKTRGQQVTLSCSPISGHRSVSWYQQTPGQGLQFLFEYFSETQRNKGNFPGRFSGRQFSNSRSEMNVSTLELGDSALYLCASSLASGVGEQYFGPGTRLTVT.

This rearrangement joins TRBV6-5 to TRBJ2-3; D ambiguous. CDR3 size: 15 residues. Germline values: CDR1 MNHEY, CDR2 SVGAGI. The ends were cut back, 5 bases at V and 2 bases at J, with 14 bases in the middle. CDR3 DNA sequence: TGTGCCAGCAGTCCTTCATCGACACCCACAGATACGCAGTATTTT. Residues: CASSPSSTPTDTQYF.

Turning to this clone: The sample has other DNA sequences that encode this CDR3 too. The genes are TRBV7-2 and TRBJ1-5; TRBD1 is a possible D gene (6 bases). V was trimmed by 4 bases and J by 3 bases, leaving 10 bases between them. Germline V gene lookup returns CDR1 SGHTA and CDR2 FQGNSA. This CDR3 spans 14 amino acids. CDR3 amino acids: CASSSGQSNQPQHF. The CDR3, as DNA: TGTGCCAGCAGCTCCGGACAGTCCAATCAGCCCCAGCATTTT.

The CDR3 is CASSLQTGGTGELFF. CDR3 coding DNA: TGTGCCAGCAGCTTACAGACAGGGGGCACCGGGGAGCTGTTTTTT. This chain uses TRBV7-6 with TRBJ2-2, with 9 bases aligning to TRBD1. The CDR3 has 15 residues. The germline V gene has CDR1 SGHVS and CDR2 FNYEAQ. J gave up 4 bases and V 2 bases, and 2 bases lay outside the gene matches.

The V and J genes are TRBV18 and TRBJ1-2; D perhaps matches TRBD1 (5 bases). Trimming took 4 bases from V and 4 from J, leaving 7 bases between them. The germline V gene has CDR1 KGHSH and CDR2 LQKENI. The CDR3 length is 12 residues. This CDR3 reads CASSRDSYGYTF. CDR3 in DNA: TGTGCCAGCTCACGCGACAGCTATGGCTACACCTTC. The full variable domain, rest sourced from reference TRBV18 and TRBJ1-2, is NAGVMQNPRHLVRRRGQEARLRCSPMKGHSHVYWYRQLPEEGLKFMVYLQKENIIDESGMPKERFSAEFPKEGPSILRIQQVVRGDSAAYFCASSRDSYGYTFGSGTRLTVV.

The V gene is TRBV5-1, the J gene TRBJ2-1; 12 nucleotides agree with TRBD1. Germline loops: CDR1 SGHRS, CDR2 YFSETQ. This CDR3 has 14 residues. With 4 bases clipped from V and 7 bases from J, the junction kept 3 bases outside the gene matches. CDR3 DNA sequence: TGCGCCAGCAGCCGGGACAGGGGGCTAAATGAGCAGTTCTTC. As protein: CASSRDRGLNEQFF.

The V gene is TRBV11-2, the J gene TRBJ1-2; D call uncertain. Germline assignment: CDR1 SGHAT and CDR2 FQNNGV. V lost 1 base and J 3 bases, leaving 6 bases between the germline ends. There are 13 residues in the CDR3. The CDR3, as DNA: TGTGCCAGCAGCTTAGGGAGGTACTATGGCTACACCTTC. Residues: CASSLGRYYGYTF.

The chain carries TRBV7-3 and TRBJ1-6; D might be TRBD1 (6 bases). CDR1 and CDR2 from the germline V gene are SGHTA and FQGTGA. Trimming shortened V by 3 bases and J by 9 bases, and 15 bases separated the two germline ends. The CDR3 extends over 15 amino acids. The CDR3 DNA reads as TGTGCCAGCAGCTTTTTACAGGGTGTTGGTTCACCCCTCCACTTT. This codes for CASSFLQGVGSPLHF.

The CDR3: CASSFGQGGGNTIYF. Here the CDR3 DNA reads TGTGCCAGCAGCTTCGGGCAGGGAGGTGGAAACACCATATATTTT. The chain employs TRBV7-8 and TRBJ1-3; D perhaps matches TRBD1 (5 bases). This CDR3 is 15 amino acids long. The V and J ends lost 3 bases and 3 bases respectively, with 12 bases between them. CDR1 is SGHVS, CDR2 FQNEAQ, per germline.

V is TRBV7-2 and J is TRBJ2-7; TRBD1 is a possible D gene (5 bases). Germline V lookup: CDR1 SGHTA, CDR2 FQGNSA. The CDR3 has 15 amino acids. Trimming shortened V by 5 bases and J by 1 base, and 15 bases separated the two germline ends. CDR3 loop: CASSPGLRASYEQYF. In DNA form, the CDR3 reads TGTGCCAGCAGCCCGGGCCTCAGGGCGTCCTACGAGCAGTACTTC.